This T cell receptor beta chain was recovered during a study of beta chain features in type 1 diabetes. Isolated RNA was reverse transcribed in full, so expressed TCRB transcripts were sequenced. Data came from immunoSEQ multiplex PCR; TCRdb stores just in-frame clones and leaves some out. The sample contains roughly 100,000 clones, 25% to 30% of which appear only once. A remark on this clone: Its specificity is not known.

Germline V lookup: CDR1 SGHDT, CDR2 YYEEEE. The trim removed 7 bases at V and 6 bases at J, leaving 8 bases unmatched. This CDR3 comprises 14 residues. Study results and caveats: In all four CD4+ subsets, TCRB CDR3 length was significantly, moderately reduced in type 1 diabetes.

The chain has TRBV5-6 and TRBJ2-2, with 8 bases identical to TRBD1. The clonotype was recovered from a woman under 30 with type 1 diabetes. Input material: central memory CD4+ T cells from blood. The DNA for the CDR3 is TGTGCCAGCGGGGCGGACAGGGCAGCCGGGGAGCTGTTTTTT. Encoded protein: CASGADRAAGELFF.